Shown below are 3 T cell receptor beta chains from a single sample sequenced in a study of shared clonotypes between healthy human individuals. Terminally differentiated effector memory CD45RA+ cells were left out of the naive CD8 fraction, which was CD45RO-negative and positively selected for CCR7. The assay was immunoSEQ multiplex PCR, and TCRdb's table has in-frame clones only and misses some. In the table there are roughly 2.1 million clones, under 95% of which are singletons. The sequencing input was naive CD8+ T cells from PBMCs. These TCRs come from a man aged 18 to 30 in good health. Some clones in this sample may be carry-over from other donors' samples.

This chain connects TRBV15 to TRBJ2-1; 7 nucleotides match TRBD1. Germline assignment: CDR1 LNHNV and CDR2 YYDKDF (reference sequence). The CDR3 spans 14 residues. J was trimmed by 5 bases and V by 5 bases; bases with no gene match: 6. CDR3 in amino acids: CATSDRDSDNEQFF. The CDR3 DNA follows: TGTGCCACCAGCGACCGGGACAGTGACAATGAGCAGTTCTTC. The full variable domain, its missing parts supplied by reference TRBV15 and TRBJ2-1, is DAMVIQNPRYQVTQFGKPVTLSCSQTLNHNVMYWYQQKSSQAPKLLFHYYDKDFNNEADTPDNFQSRRPNTSFCFLDIRSPGLGDTAMYLCATSDRDSDNEQFFGPGTRLTVL.

The rearrangement joins TRBV15 to TRBJ1-3; D uncertain. The V gene lost 5 bases and the J gene lost 4 bases, with 9 bases spanning the gap. From germline, CDR1 is LNHNV and CDR2 YYDKDF (reference sequence). The CDR3 has 13 amino acids. The CDR3 DNA follows: TGTGCCACCAGCTTGGCTCGCGGAAACACCATATATTTT. The encoded protein is CATSLARGNTIYF. Drawing the rest from reference TRBV15 and TRBJ1-3, the complete variable domain is DAMVIQNPRYQVTQFGKPVTLSCSQTLNHNVMYWYQQKSSQAPKLLFHYYDKDFNNEADTPDNFQSRRPNTSFCFLDIRSPGLGDTAMYLCATSLARGNTIYFGEGSWLTVV.

This sequence joins TRBV5-6 and TRBJ1-3; TRBD1 might be the D (6 bases). The CDR3 runs to 15 residues. V was clipped by 4 bases and J by 2 bases, with 13 bases between them. Germline-derived CDR1 and CDR2 are SGHDT and YYEEEE. The CDR3 reads CASSEAGVTGNTIYF. The CDR3 coding sequence is TGTGCCAGCAGCGAAGCAGGGGTAACTGGAAACACCATATATTTT.